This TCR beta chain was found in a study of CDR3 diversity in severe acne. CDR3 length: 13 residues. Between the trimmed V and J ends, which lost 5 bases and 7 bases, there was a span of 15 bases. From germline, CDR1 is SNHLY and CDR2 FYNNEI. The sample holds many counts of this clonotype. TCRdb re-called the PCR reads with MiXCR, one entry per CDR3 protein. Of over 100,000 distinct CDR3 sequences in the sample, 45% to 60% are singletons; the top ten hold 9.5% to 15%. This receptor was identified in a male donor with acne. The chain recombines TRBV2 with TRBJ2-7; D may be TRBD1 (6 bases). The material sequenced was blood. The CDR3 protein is CASSSGTMGEQYF. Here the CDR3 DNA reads TGTGCCAGCAGTTCCGGGACAATGGGGGAGCAGTACTTC.